The source of this T cell receptor beta chain is a study of T-cell reconstitution after alpha-beta-depleted transplantation in children. Deletions cut 0 bases from V and 9 bases from J, with 7 bases between. This CDR3 region has 12 residues. In germline, CDR1 is SGHRS, CDR2 YFSETQ. This clonotype was observed at least ten times. For TCRbeta, the library was prepared with unique molecular identifiers. TCRdb reprocessed the PCR reads via MiXCR and lists one record per CDR3 protein. The sample records about 600,000 distinct CDR3 sequences, more than 9% being singletons. The J gene is TRBJ2-1, the V gene TRBV5-1; no firm D call. This receptor was taken from a human donor who donated a stem cell graft to a child with acute myeloid leukemia. This sample comprised PBMCs from the stem cell graft donor, obtained from the stem cell graft. This chain's CDR3 is CASSLEAGEQFF. DNA of the CDR3: TGCGCCAGCAGCTTGGAGGCCGGTGAGCAGTTCTTC.